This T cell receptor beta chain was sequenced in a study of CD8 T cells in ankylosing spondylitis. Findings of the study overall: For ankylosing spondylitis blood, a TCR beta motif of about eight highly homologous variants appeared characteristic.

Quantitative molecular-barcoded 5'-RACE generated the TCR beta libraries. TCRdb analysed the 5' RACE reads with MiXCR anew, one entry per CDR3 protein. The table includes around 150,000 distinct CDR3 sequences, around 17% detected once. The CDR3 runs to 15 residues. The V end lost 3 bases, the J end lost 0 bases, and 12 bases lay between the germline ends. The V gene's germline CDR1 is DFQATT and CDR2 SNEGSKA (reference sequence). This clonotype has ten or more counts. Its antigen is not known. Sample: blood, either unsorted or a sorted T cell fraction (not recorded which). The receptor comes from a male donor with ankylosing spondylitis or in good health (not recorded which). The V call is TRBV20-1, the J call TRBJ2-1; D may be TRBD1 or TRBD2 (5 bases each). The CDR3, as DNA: TGCAGTGCTAGGGAGCCAGGGAGCTCCTACAATGAGCAGTTCTTC. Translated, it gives CSAREPGSSYNEQFF.